Included here is one T cell receptor beta chain sequence, with context. Its specificity is unknown. V dropped 3 bases and J dropped 2; count of bases not matched to a gene: 11. The CDR3 sequence is 16 residues long. CDR1 and CDR2 from the germline V gene are SGHDT and YYEEEE. These data come from a study of cytomegalovirus exposure and HLA in healthy donors. General study points: Productive status was seen about 87% or about 30% of the time for most TCR beta V segments in an earlier analysis. Using a false discovery rate of 0.05, a later analysis showed that roughly 16,000 TCR beta sequences were associated with HLA alleles.

The PCR was carried out with 60 Vbeta primers and 13 Jbeta primers. The repertoire was sequenced with immunoSEQ multiplex PCR; TCRdb's copy has only in-frame clones and lacks some. The table includes some 100,000 clones, roughly 74% detected once. The receptor's source is a woman aged 40 to 49 in good health and CMV-seronegative. The source material was PBMCs. The V gene is TRBV5-6, the J gene TRBJ2-7; 7 bases fit TRBD2. For the CDR3, the DNA is TGTGCCAGCAGCTATTACGACCAGGGAGGGACCTACGAGCAGTACTTC. Translation gives CASSYYDQGGTYEQYF.